Each of the 24 T cell receptor beta chains below was sequenced from the same sample in a study of shared clonotypes between healthy human individuals. Sequenced by immunoSEQ multiplex PCR; TCRdb stores in-frame clones only, minus some. The repertoire includes hundreds of thousands of clones, about two thirds of them detected once, and 1.5% to 2% sits in the top ten. Sequencing input: memory CD4+ T cells sorted from blood. As to subset: CD45RA-negative fraction. The source of these receptors is a woman aged 30 to 39 in good health.

The J gene is TRBJ2-2, the V gene TRBV29-1, with D possibly being TRBD1 (5 bases). The CDR3 consists of 14 residues. V was cut by 7 bases and J by 4 bases, with 16 bases left in between. CDR1 and CDR2 (germline): SQVTM, ANQGSEA. The CDR3 spells CSAQTVFGTGELFF. For the CDR3, the DNA is TGCAGCGCGCAGACAGTCTTCGGCACCGGGGAGCTGTTTTTT.

The V gene is TRBV2, the J gene TRBJ1-5; D gene uncertain. The CDR3 covers 14 residues. Germline CDR1 SNHLY, CDR2 FYNNEI. Trimming took off 2 bases at V and 3 bases at J, with 8 bases between the two ends. The CDR3 coding sequence is TGTGCCAGCAGTGAATCCCATTACAATCAGCCCCAGCATTTT. As protein: CASSESHYNQPQHF.

This rearrangement joins TRBV9 to TRBJ2-2; TRBD2 matches at 9 bases. V shed 2 bases, J shed 4 bases, and the junction held 6 bases outside the gene matches. CDR1 and CDR2 (germline): SGDLS, YYNGEE. The CDR3 contains 16 residues. The DNA of the CDR3 is TGTGCCAGCAGCGTCGGGCTAGCGGGACCCACCGGGGAGCTGTTTTTT. It yields the protein CASSVGLAGPTGELFF.

The chain carries TRBV19 and TRBJ2-2; D not certain. From germline, CDR1 is LNHDA and CDR2 SQIVND (reference sequence). The CDR3 contains 14 residues. Trimming stripped 3 bases from V and 2 bases from J, with 7 bases between. The CDR3 is CASSMADNTGELFF. CDR3 DNA sequence: TGTGCCAGTAGTATGGCAGATAACACCGGGGAGCTGTTTTTT. The full variable domain, its missing parts supplied by reference TRBV19 and TRBJ2-2, is DGGITQSPKYLFRKEGQNVTLSCEQNLNHDAMYWYRQDPGQGLRLIYYSQIVNDFQKGDIAEGYSVSREKKESFPLTVTSAQKNPTAFYLCASSMADNTGELFFGEGSRLTVL.

This chain links TRBV5-1 with TRBJ2-4; D perhaps matches TRBD2 (5 bases). Trimming stripped 1 base from V and 8 bases from J, with 13 bases between. Germline-derived CDR1 and CDR2 are SGHRS and YFSETQ. The CDR3 consists of 14 residues. The CDR3 here is CASSLSEATDIQYF. The CDR3 DNA follows: TGCGCCAGCAGCTTGTCGGAGGCCACGGACATTCAGTACTTC.

The rearrangement links TRBV5-5 to TRBJ2-7; TRBD1 is a possible D gene (6 bases). The CDR3 has 15 residues. Trimming left V 2 bases short and J 2 bases short, with 14 bases between. Germline assignment: CDR1 SGHKS and CDR2 YYEKEE (reference sequence). The CDR3 DNA sequence: TGTGCCAGCAGCTTTCTGGGGGCGAACCCCTACGAGCAGTACTTC. Translated: CASSFLGANPYEQYF.

The CDR3 DNA is TGTGCCAGTATTCGGACTAGCGGGCACTACAATGAGCAGTTCTTC. Protein product: CASIRTSGHYNEQFF. This chain uses TRBV19 with TRBJ2-1; 11 bases fit TRBD2. The CDR3 consists of 15 residues. The germline gives CDR1 LNHDA, CDR2 SQIVND (reference sequence). Trimming removed 7 bases from V and 3 bases from J; junction bases left unmatched: 5.

The chain couples TRBV6-1 to TRBJ2-3; no definite D call. This CDR3 is 14 amino acids long. Germline V lookup: CDR1 MNHNS, CDR2 SASEGT. The ends were cut back, 6 bases at V and 0 bases at J, with 10 bases in the middle. Here the CDR3 reads CASRDGWSTDTQYF. The DNA for the CDR3 is TGTGCCAGCAGAGATGGTTGGAGCACAGATACGCAGTATTTT.

The chain links TRBV19 to TRBJ2-7; possibly TRBD2 for D (5 bases). Germline V gives CDR1 LNHDA, CDR2 SQIVND (reference sequence). Trimming removed 7 bases from V and 2 bases from J, with 18 bases in between. The CDR3 contains 15 residues. Here the CDR3 reads CASTRVAGDTYEQYF. In nucleotides, the CDR3 is TGTGCCAGTACCCGCGTGGCGGGTGATACCTACGAGCAGTACTTC.

The chain uses TRBV29-1 and TRBJ2-2; D is ambiguous. CDR1 SQVTM and CDR2 ANQGSEA come from the germline V gene. With 5 bases removed from V and 4 bases from J, the gap between germline ends came to 17 bases. The CDR3 totals 15 residues. CDR3 sequence reads: CSVSFLAERTGELFF. The CDR3, as DNA: TGCAGCGTTTCCTTCCTGGCAGAACGCACCGGGGAGCTGTTTTTT.

This chain uses TRBV10-1 with TRBJ2-5, with D tentatively TRBD1 (7 bases). Germline assignment: CDR1 WNHNN and CDR2 SYGVQD (reference sequence). Trimming cost V 0 bases and J 5 bases, with 16 bases left between them. This CDR3 is built from 16 residues. The CDR3 reads CASSESSVTGRETQYF. The CDR3 DNA reads TGCGCCAGCAGTGAGTCGTCGGTGACAGGGAGGGAGACCCAGTACTTC.

This chain uses TRBV5-1 with TRBJ2-2; D is unclear. The V gene's germline CDR1 is SGHRS and CDR2 YFSETQ. V dropped 2 bases and J dropped 1 base, with 12 bases sitting between them. This CDR3 is built from 16 residues. The CDR3: CASSLPTARNTGELFF. The DNA of the CDR3 is TGCGCCAGCAGCTTACCCACAGCTCGGAACACCGGGGAGCTGTTTTTT.

The chain uses TRBV13 and TRBJ2-7, with 7 bases fitting TRBD1. Trimming at V came to 7 bases and at J to 6 bases, leaving 12 bases not matched to a gene. Germline CDR1 and CDR2: PRHDT and FYEKMQ (reference sequence). The CDR3 covers 14 residues. In nucleotides, the CDR3 is TGTGCCAGCAAGATGGACAGGCTTGCCGCCGAGCAGTACTTC. Translating it yields CASKMDRLAAEQYF.

The chain carries TRBV5-6 and TRBJ2-2; D call uncertain. Germline CDR1 reads SGHDT; CDR2 reads YYEEEE. Trimming took 7 bases from V and 5 from J, leaving 15 bases between them. The CDR3 is made up of 14 amino acids. This CDR3 is CASALRAVTGELFF. The CDR3 nucleotides read TGTGCCAGCGCCCTTAGGGCAGTTACCGGGGAGCTGTTTTTT.

V usage is TRBV4-1 and J usage is TRBJ2-5; 7 nucleotides line up with TRBD1. Germline V gene data show CDR1 as MGHRA and CDR2 as YSYEKL. Losses at the gene ends were 1 base for V and 3 bases for J; bases not matched to a gene: 8. The CDR3 consists of 16 residues. The CDR3 sequence is CASSQGSGGVEETQYF. CDR3 sequence (DNA): TGCGCCAGCAGCCAAGGGTCAGGGGGAGTGGAAGAGACCCAGTACTTC.

This rearrangement joins TRBV19 to TRBJ2-7, with TRBD2 matching over 8 bases. V gave up 4 bases and J gave up 5 bases; unmatched junction bases: 7. CDR1 is LNHDA and CDR2 is SQIVND in the germline V gene (reference sequence). CDR3 length: 14 amino acids. The CDR3, as DNA: TGTGCCAGTAGTACGGGAGGGCCGTTCCACGAGCAGTACTTC. The encoded protein is CASSTGGPFHEQYF.

CDR3 in amino acids: CSVNRGSGSSYEQYF. The DNA for the CDR3 is TGCAGCGTCAACCGGGGTAGCGGGAGCTCCTACGAGCAGTACTTC. The chain recombines TRBV29-1 with TRBJ2-7, with TRBD2 identical over 9 bases. V gave up 6 bases and J gave up 0 bases; unmatched junction bases: 9. The CDR3 is 15 residues long. Germline V gene lookup returns CDR1 SQVTM and CDR2 ANQGSEA.

The CDR3 spells CASSHFTGKSISYEQYF. The DNA of the CDR3 is TGTGCCAGCAGTCATTTTACAGGGAAGTCCATCTCCTACGAGCAGTACTTC. V and J are TRBV11-2 and TRBJ2-7; D might be TRBD1 (6 bases). V was trimmed by 6 bases and J by 0 bases, leaving 21 bases between them. This CDR3 region has 17 residues. Germline V gene sequence: CDR1 SGHAT, CDR2 FQNNGV.

The gene calls are TRBV5-1 and TRBJ2-1, with a weak D call TRBD2 (6 bases). The V and J ends lost 6 bases and 5 bases respectively, with 15 bases between them. The germline V gene has CDR1 SGHRS and CDR2 YFSETQ. This CDR3 contains 14 residues. DNA of the CDR3: TGCGCCAGCAAATTCGGGAGTTCCGACAATGAGCAGTTCTTC. Encoded protein: CASKFGSSDNEQFF. Combining the CDR3 with reference TRBV5-1 and TRBJ2-1 gives the whole variable domain KAGVTQTPRYLIKTRGQQVTLSCSPISGHRSVSWYQQTPGQGLQFLFEYFSETQRNKGNFPGRFSGRQFSNSRSEMNVSTLELGDSALYLCASKFGSSDNEQFFGPGTRLTVL.

This chain connects TRBV6-6 to TRBJ1-4; D remains unclear. This CDR3 comprises 16 residues. Germline V gene data show CDR1 as MNHNY and CDR2 as SVGAGI (reference sequence). V lost 1 base to trimming and J lost 0 bases, with 9 bases between them. The CDR3 bases are TGTGCCAGCAGTTACTTCCAGCTACCAACTAATGAAAAACTGTTTTTT. Residues: CASSYFQLPTNEKLFF.

The rearrangement joins TRBV28 to TRBJ2-2; D assignment may be TRBD1 or TRBD2 (5 bases each). This CDR3 has 14 residues. Germline CDR1 and CDR2: MDHEN and SYDVKM. V gave up 8 bases and J gave up 0 bases, with 10 bases separating them. The CDR3 DNA follows: TGTGCCAGCCAGCGGACACCGAACACCGGGGAGCTGTTTTTT. Protein: CASQRTPNTGELFF.

The chain couples TRBV4-2 to TRBJ2-6, with 9 bases lining up with TRBD1. V was clipped by 2 bases and J by 4 bases; unmatched bases: 6. Germline values: CDR1 LGHNA, CDR2 YNFKEQ. This CDR3 contains 17 residues. This CDR3 reads CASSQPGTGFGANVLTF. The CDR3 coding sequence is TGTGCCAGCAGCCAACCCGGGACAGGGTTCGGGGCCAACGTCCTGACTTTC.

This clone has just one count. The rearrangement links TRBV27 to TRBJ1-2, with 10 bases lining up with TRBD1. The germline CDR1 and CDR2 sequences are MNHEY and SMNVEV (reference sequence). The CDR3 has 16 amino acids. Trimming cost V 5 bases and J 8 bases; bases outside gene matches: 14. CDR3 residues: CASSPQTGGGMIGYTF. The CDR3 DNA reads TGTGCCAGCAGTCCCCAGACAGGGGGCGGGATGATAGGCTACACCTTC.

V usage is TRBV29-1 and J usage is TRBJ2-1; TRBD1 is a possible D gene (6 bases). In germline, CDR1 is SQVTM, CDR2 ANQGSEA. The V gene lost 2 bases and the J gene lost 4 bases, with 15 bases spanning the gap. CDR3 length: 15 residues. CDR3 in DNA: TGCAGCGTTGAAACTGCCAGGGGCCCATACAATGAGCAGTTCTTC. Translation: CSVETARGPYNEQFF.